The 21 T cell receptor beta chains presented below share a single source sample, sequenced in a study of radiation and T cells in renal cell carcinoma. The protocol was immunoSEQ multiplex PCR, while the TCRdb copy is restricted to in-frame clones and leaves out a portion. The repertoire has around 130,000 clones, 88% of them found once; the top ten carry 5% to 6%. Time point noted: blood 2 weeks post-SBRT. Treatment defined: 15 Gy SBRT to primary tumor, nephrectomy 4 weeks later. Sequencing was performed on blood, taken from a patient whose treatment included radiotherapy and nephrectomy. Receptor source: a woman between 70 and 85 years old with renal cell carcinoma.

This chain links TRBV7-2 with TRBJ2-1; D gene uncertain. The CDR3 has 13 residues. Per germline, CDR1 SGHTA and CDR2 FQGNSA. Trimming shortened V by 5 bases and J by 10 bases, and 15 bases separated the two germline ends. CDR3 amino acids: CASSTLHGREQFF. CDR3 nucleotides: TGTGCCAGCAGCACTCTACACGGCCGAGAGCAGTTCTTC.

This rearrangement joins TRBV14 to TRBJ1-4; 8 bases are shared with TRBD1. V was pared by 3 bases and J by 7 bases, with 4 bases of the junction left unmatched. The CDR3 has 14 residues. CDR1 is SGHDN and CDR2 is FVKESK in the germline V gene. The DNA for the CDR3 is TGTGCCAGCAGCCACAGGGGGCTGGTTGAAAAACTGTTTTTT. Encoded protein: CASSHRGLVEKLFF.

This chain's CDR3 is CASSLFPQRGGSGNEQFF. DNA of the CDR3: TGTGCCAGCAGTTTATTCCCTCAGCGGGGGGGCTCGGGCAATGAGCAGTTCTTC. This chain joins TRBV27 and TRBJ2-1; 10 bases map to TRBD2. The V segment lost 1 base and the J segment 6 bases; nucleotides outside the gene matches: 12. CDR1 and CDR2 (germline): MNHEY, SMNVEV (reference sequence). CDR3 length equals 18 residues.

The genes are TRBV5-6 and TRBJ2-5, with D perhaps matching TRBD2 (7 bases). CDR3 size: 15 residues. Germline-derived CDR1 and CDR2 are SGHDT and YYEEEE. The V end was cut by 5 bases, the J end by 4 bases, with 18 bases between. The CDR3 DNA sequence: TGTGCCAGCAGGATGACCGGGGGGCTCGGAGAGACCCAGTACTTC. Protein product: CASRMTGGLGETQYF.

J is TRBJ2-5 and V is TRBV7-2; 8 bases agree with TRBD2. CDR1 is SGHTA, CDR2 FQGNSA, per germline. Losses at the gene ends were 1 base for V and 1 base for J; bases not matched to a gene: 2. The CDR3 runs 15 residues. CDR3 protein: CASSLESGGQETQYF. In DNA form, the CDR3 reads TGTGCCAGCAGCTTAGAGAGCGGGGGCCAAGAGACCCAGTACTTC. The full variable domain, with the rest looked up from reference TRBV7-2 and TRBJ2-5, is GAGVSQSPSNKVTEKGKDVELRCDPISGHTALYWYRQSLGQGLEFLIYFQGNSAPDKSGLPSDRFSAERTGGSVSTLTIQRTQQEDSAVYLCASSLESGGQETQYFGPGTRLLVL.

This clone has more than one count but fewer than ten. The rearrangement links TRBV28 to TRBJ2-5; 8 bases are shared with TRBD2. CDR1 MDHEN and CDR2 SYDVKM come from the germline V gene. V was clipped by 4 bases and J by 4 bases; unmatched bases: 5. The CDR3 runs to 14 residues. The CDR3 here is CASSSTGTRETQYF. The DNA of the CDR3 is TGTGCCAGCAGTTCTACCGGGACTAGAGAGACCCAGTACTTC.

The chain joins TRBV19 to TRBJ2-5; 7 bases are shared with TRBD2. The junction had 7 bases not matched to a gene; V was cut back by 5 bases and J by 4 bases. Germline values: CDR1 LNHDA, CDR2 SQIVND (reference sequence). The CDR3 is made up of 14 amino acids. Here the CDR3 reads CASSRLAWGETQYF. The CDR3 nucleotides are TGTGCCAGTAGTCGACTAGCTTGGGGAGAGACCCAGTACTTC.

This clone has a single count. The J gene is TRBJ1-5, the V gene TRBV15; possible D gene TRBD1, 6 bases. The V gene's germline CDR1 is LNHNV and CDR2 YYDKDF (reference sequence). The V gene lost 2 bases and the J gene lost 5 bases, with 16 bases spanning the gap. This CDR3 is built from 16 residues. CDR3 nucleotide sequence: TGTGCCACCAGCAGACCATCGACAGGACCTTATCAGCCCCAGCATTTT. Encoded protein: CATSRPSTGPYQPQHF.

The CDR3 DNA reads as TGTGCCAGCAGGGATACAGGGGGCGCGGGGCAGCCCCAGCATTTT. This sequence encodes CASRDTGGAGQPQHF. The gene calls are TRBV6-5 and TRBJ1-5, with 9 bases fitting TRBD1. Germline V gene lookup returns CDR1 MNHEY and CDR2 SVGAGI. V dropped 6 bases and J dropped 7; count of bases not matched to a gene: 10. This CDR3 contains 15 residues.

The V gene is TRBV15, the J gene TRBJ1-4; D is perhaps TRBD1 (6 bases). The CDR3 spans 16 residues. Germline V gene sequence: CDR1 LNHNV, CDR2 YYDKDF (reference sequence). Trimming pared 1 base from V and 6 bases from J, leaving 15 bases between. The CDR3 DNA follows: TGTGCCACCAGCAGAGGGTGGGCAGGGGAGGATGAAAAACTGTTTTTT. This translates into CATSRGWAGEDEKLFF.

This sequence joins TRBV6-1 and TRBJ2-3; a weak D match, TRBD2 (6 bases). Germline loops: CDR1 MNHNS, CDR2 SASEGT. The CDR3 has 14 amino acids. V gave up 6 bases and J gave up 4 bases, with 14 bases separating them. The CDR3 nucleotides read TGTGCCAGCAGCCAACTGGGGAGGTCAGATACGCAGTATTTT. Encoded protein: CASSQLGRSDTQYF.

Written as DNA, the CDR3 is TGCAGCGTTGAGCGCGGACAGGGGGCTCGGTACTTC. It is translated as CSVERGQGARYF. The J gene is TRBJ2-7, the V gene TRBV29-1; TRBD1 matches at 11 bases. This CDR3 spans 12 amino acids. Germline CDR1 is SQVTM and CDR2 is ANQGSEA. V was clipped by 3 bases and J by 12 bases; unmatched bases: 7.

This clone was seen only a few times. This chain links TRBV2 with TRBJ1-5; D might be TRBD1 (6 bases). The CDR3 sequence is 12 residues long. Germline V CDR1 and CDR2: SNHLY, FYNNEI. The V end was cut by 7 bases, the J end by 4 bases, with 8 bases between. CDR3 amino acids: CASTGQNQPQHF. CDR3 DNA: TGTGCCAGCACCGGACAGAATCAGCCCCAGCATTTT.

The CDR3 bases are TGTGCCAGCAGCTTCGGTGTCAAACCCGTCCACTCTGGGGCCAACGTCCTGACTTTC. Residues: CASSFGVKPVHSGANVLTF. The chain carries TRBV7-9 and TRBJ2-6; D uncertain. CDR1 and CDR2 from the germline V gene are SEHNR and FQNEAQ (reference sequence). V dropped 3 bases and J dropped 0 bases, with 18 bases sitting between them. CDR3 length: 19 residues.

The chain carries TRBV25-1 and TRBJ2-5; possibly TRBD1 or TRBD2 for D (6 bases each). The CDR3 has 13 amino acids. Trimming took off 5 bases at V and 5 bases at J, with 12 bases between the two ends. Germline V gives CDR1 MGHDK, CDR2 SYGVNS. CDR3 DNA: TGTGCCAGCAGTAGGGGGGATCAGGAGACCCAGTACTTC. The encoded protein is CASSRGDQETQYF.

V and J are TRBV29-1 and TRBJ2-5, with 9 positions matching TRBD1. The V and J ends lost 7 bases and 5 bases, in that order; junction bases with no gene match: 14. Germline values: CDR1 SQVTM, CDR2 ANQGSEA. This CDR3 region has 15 residues. The CDR3 is CSAPRYRDRDETQYF. Written as DNA, the CDR3 is TGCAGCGCCCCTCGCTACCGGGACAGGGACGAGACCCAGTACTTC.

The chain is built from TRBV27 and TRBJ1-5; perhaps TRBD1 as D (5 bases). The CDR3 extends over 15 amino acids. V lost 2 bases and J 1 base, leaving 9 bases between the germline ends. Germline CDR1 is MNHEY and CDR2 is SMNVEV (reference sequence). CDR3: CASSLRQGSNQPQHF. The CDR3 DNA sequence: TGTGCCAGCAGTTTACGGCAGGGAAGCAATCAGCCCCAGCATTTT.

V gene TRBV30 combines with J gene TRBJ1-1; 7 nucleotides agree with TRBD1. The CDR3 length is 14 residues. V lost 2 bases to trimming and J lost 0 bases; unmatched junction nucleotides: 3. CDR1 is GTSNPN, CDR2 SVGIG, per germline (reference sequence). Here the CDR3 DNA reads TGTGCCTGGAGTAGACAGGGTTTGAACACTGAAGCTTTCTTT. It codes for CAWSRQGLNTEAFF.

CDR3 loop: CASSIPQGAKGNTEAFF. DNA for the CDR3: TGTGCCAGTAGTATCCCCCAGGGGGCGAAGGGGAACACTGAAGCTTTCTTT. The genes are TRBV19 and TRBJ1-1, with 8 positions matching TRBD1. V was clipped by 3 bases and J by 1 base; unmatched bases: 10. The germline gives CDR1 LNHDA, CDR2 SQIVND (reference sequence). CDR3 length: 17 residues.

The V call is TRBV5-6, the J call TRBJ2-3, with a possible D match to TRBD1 (5 bases). The CDR3 has 15 amino acids. Per the germline V gene, CDR1 is SGHDT and CDR2 is YYEEEE. With 0 bases removed from V and 0 bases from J, the gap between germline ends came to 8 bases. The CDR3 reads CASSLGQSSTDTQYF. The CDR3 nucleotides are TGTGCCAGCAGCTTGGGACAGTCTAGCACAGATACGCAGTATTTT.

The genes are TRBV29-1 and TRBJ2-1; 7 bases map to TRBD1. CDR1 SQVTM and CDR2 ANQGSEA come from the germline V gene. V shed 6 bases and J 6 bases; nucleotides not matched to a gene: 11. The CDR3 runs to 14 residues. CDR3 protein: CSVATGRGVNEQFF. CDR3 coding DNA: TGCAGCGTGGCGACAGGGAGAGGGGTCAATGAGCAGTTCTTC.